This T cell receptor (beta chain) derives from a study of blood T cells in healthy people across ages. Overall study: About one barcoded beta molecule per two T cells was the capture yield of template switching. Study outcomes and limitations: Conclusively comparing naive with antigen-experienced cells was impossible with unsorted PBMCs. When set beside aged donors, long-lived donors presented more naive CD4+ cells and higher diversity.

This clonotype was counted only a few times. No antigen is known for it. V lost 7 bases, J lost 5 bases, and 14 bases lay in between. The CDR3 spans 13 residues. A second PCR of roughly 7 to 11 cycles used a sample-barcoded 5' primer and a J-beta primer mix. At least 2.5 million CDR3-containing paired-end reads were obtained per sample. A single record per CDR3 protein comes from TCRdb applying MiXCR to the 5' RACE reads. The sample yields 2 million or so distinct CDR3 sequences, roughly 50% seen once. The chain joins TRBV12-3 or TRBV12-4 to TRBJ1-2, with no clear D. The sequencing sample was made of blood. The clonotype originates from a woman between 35 and 50 years old in good health. The CDR3 protein is CASTLDPWYGYTF. Here the CDR3 DNA reads TGTGCCAGCACCTTGGACCCGTGGTATGGCTACACCTTC.